The clone carrying this TCR beta chain was picked up a small number of times. PCR was performed a second time for 7 to 11 cycles using a sample-barcoded 5' primer and a J-beta primer mix. Using its own MiXCR run on the 5' RACE reads, TCRdb lists one record per CDR3 protein. This sample has some 1 million distinct CDR3 sequences, with under 55% found just once. This record belongs to a study of blood T cells in healthy people across ages. Drawing of peripheral blood yielded about 10 milliliters from each donor. This CDR3 region has 15 residues. CDR1 and CDR2 from the germline V gene are SGHRS and YFSETQ. V dropped 3 bases and J dropped 1 base, with 13 bases sitting between them.

Sequencing was done on a sample of blood. The receptor comes from a woman aged 55 to 70 in good health. V and J are TRBV5-1 and TRBJ2-5; D possibly matches TRBD1 or TRBD2 (5 bases each). In nucleotides, the CDR3 is TGCGCCAGCAGCTATGGGACCAGAAGCCAAGAGACCCAGTACTTC. Translating gives CASSYGTRSQETQYF.